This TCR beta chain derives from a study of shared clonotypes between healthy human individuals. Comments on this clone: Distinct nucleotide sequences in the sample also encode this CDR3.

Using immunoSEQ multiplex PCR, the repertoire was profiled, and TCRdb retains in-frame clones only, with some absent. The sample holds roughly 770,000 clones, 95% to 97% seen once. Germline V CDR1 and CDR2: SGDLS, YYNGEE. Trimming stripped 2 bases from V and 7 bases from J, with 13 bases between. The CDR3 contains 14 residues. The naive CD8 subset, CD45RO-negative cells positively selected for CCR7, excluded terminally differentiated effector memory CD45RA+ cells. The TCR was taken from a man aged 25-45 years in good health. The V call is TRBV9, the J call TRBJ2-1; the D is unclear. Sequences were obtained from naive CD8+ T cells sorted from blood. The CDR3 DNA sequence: TGTGCCAGCAGCGTCGGCGGAGTCGGAAATGAGCAGTTCTTC. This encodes CASSVGGVGNEQFF.